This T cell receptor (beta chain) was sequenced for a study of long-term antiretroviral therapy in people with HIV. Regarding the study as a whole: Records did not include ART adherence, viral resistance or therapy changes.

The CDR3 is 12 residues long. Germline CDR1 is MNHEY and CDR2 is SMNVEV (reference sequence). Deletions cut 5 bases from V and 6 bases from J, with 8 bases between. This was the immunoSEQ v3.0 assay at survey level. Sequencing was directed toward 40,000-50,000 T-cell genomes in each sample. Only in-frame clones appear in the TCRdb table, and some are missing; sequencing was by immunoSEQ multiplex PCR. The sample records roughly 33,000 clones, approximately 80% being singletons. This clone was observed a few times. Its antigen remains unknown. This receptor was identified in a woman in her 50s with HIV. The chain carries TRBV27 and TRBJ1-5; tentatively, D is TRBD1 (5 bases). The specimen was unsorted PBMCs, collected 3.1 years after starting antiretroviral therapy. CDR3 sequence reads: CASSTRGQPQHF. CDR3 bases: TGTGCCAGCAGTACTAGGGGTCAGCCCCAGCATTTT.